This is a list of T cell receptor beta chains from one sample in a study of T cells after yellow fever vaccination. TCRdb passed the 5' RACE reads through MiXCR, listing each CDR3 protein once. This sample has 25,000 to 30,000 distinct CDR3 sequences, with 4.5% to 6% found just once. Sequenced material: PBMCs, either bulk or a sorted T-cell subset (CD4+, CD8+, memory, or dextramer-sorted; not recorded which), taken 15 days after the yellow fever booster vaccination. The receptors were gathered from a man aged 25-45 years who received the YFV17D yellow fever vaccine. Each CDR3 is given with its conserved first and last residue. D genes are given only for firm matches. Clone size is given as how often the clone was seen (once, few, many) or a class if it is expanded.

D gene | J gene | V gene | clone size | CDR3 protein | CDR3 DNA
TRBD2 | TRBJ2-7 | TRBV20-1 | many | CSARDPTLADEQYF | TGCAGTGCTAGAGACCCTACCCTAGCGGACGAGCAGTACTTC
- | TRBJ1-1 | TRBV7-2 | many | CASSTTVNTEAFF | TGTGCCAGCAGCACGACAGTGAACACTGAAGCTTTCTTT
- | TRBJ1-2 | TRBV28 | many | CASSLTPGDLYGYTF | TGTGCCAGCAGTCTGACCCCAGGGGATTTGTATGGCTACACCTTC
- | TRBJ2-7 | TRBV18 | many | CASSPIGGYEQYF | TGTGCCAGCTCACCAATAGGTGGCTACGAGCAGTACTTC
TRBD1 | TRBJ2-3 | TRBV20-1 | many | CSASLPGQAPTDTQYF | TGCAGTGCTAGCCTTCCGGGACAGGCCCCCACAGATACGCAGTATTTT
- | TRBJ1-5 | TRBV18 | many | CASSPPGRGGSNQPQHF | TGTGCCAGCTCACCACCCGGCAGGGGAGGAAGCAATCAGCCCCAGCATTTT
- | TRBJ1-5 | TRBV30 | many | CAWSQIGLFQPQHF | TGTGCCTGGAGTCAAATAGGCCTCTTTCAGCCCCAGCATTTT
- | TRBJ1-5 | TRBV25-1 | many | CASSEGLGNQPQHF | TGTGCCAGCAGTGAAGGTCTGGGCAATCAGCCCCAGCATTTT
- | TRBJ2-2 | TRBV28 | many | CASNFLGQNTGELFF | TGTGCCAGCAACTTCTTGGGACAGAACACCGGGGAGCTGTTTTTT
- | TRBJ1-1 | TRBV29-1 | many | CSVEEEIWNTEAFF | TGCAGCGTTGAAGAGGAGATTTGGAACACTGAAGCTTTCTTT
- | TRBJ2-5 | TRBV29-1 | many | CSEQGGEKTQYF | TGCAGCGAACAGGGGGGGGAGAAGACCCAGTACTTC
TRBD2 | TRBJ2-2 | TRBV4-3 | few | CASSQGASGRPGELFF | TGCGCCAGCAGCCAAGGGGCTAGCGGTCGACCCGGGGAGCTGTTTTTT
TRBD1 | TRBJ2-7 | TRBV6-5 | many | CASSYGTWDRGGYEQYF | TGTGCCAGCAGTTACGGGACTTGGGACAGGGGAGGCTACGAGCAGTACTTC
- | TRBJ1-5 | TRBV20-1 | many | CSASRGGVYNQPQHF | TGCAGTGCTAGTCGGGGGGGGGTGTACAATCAGCCCCAGCATTTT
- | TRBJ2-3 | TRBV30 | many | CAGAKTGHPTDTQYF | TGTGCCGGGGCCAAGACAGGACATCCGACAGATACGCAGTATTTT
- | TRBJ2-4 | TRBV3-1 | many | CASSHQAGAKNIQYF | TGTGCCAGCAGCCACCAAGCGGGAGCCAAAAACATTCAGTACTTC
- | TRBJ2-7 | TRBV11-2 | many | CASSLERNEQYF | TGTGCCAGCAGCTTAGAACGGAACGAGCAGTACTTC
TRBD2 | TRBJ2-7 | TRBV20-1 | many | CSARDPGTNPYEQYF | TGCAGTGCTAGAGATCCGGGGACTAACCCCTACGAGCAGTACTTC
TRBD2 | TRBJ2-3 | TRBV6-2/TRBV6-3 | many | CASSAGLAGVGDTQYF | TGTGCCAGCAGTGCGGGACTAGCGGGAGTGGGAGATACGCAGTATTTT
- | TRBJ2-1 | TRBV6-2/TRBV6-3 | many | CASSSYNSYNEQFF | TGTGCCAGCAGTTCCTACAACTCCTACAATGAGCAGTTCTTC
- | TRBJ2-4 | TRBV20-1 | many | CSAIEAKNIQYF | TGCAGTGCTATTGAGGCCAAAAACATTCAGTACTTC
TRBD2 | TRBJ2-7 | TRBV7-8 | many | CASSLFLRGRLAGGPSYEQYF | TGTGCCAGCAGCTTATTTCTTAGAGGGCGACTAGCGGGAGGGCCCAGCTACGAGCAGTACTTC
TRBD1 | TRBJ1-2 | TRBV5-1 | many | CASSLGDRNYGYTF | TGCGCCAGCAGCTTAGGGGACAGGAACTATGGCTACACCTTC
- | TRBJ1-1 | TRBV12-3/TRBV12-4 | many | CASIRTNTEAFF | TGTGCCAGCATCCGGACAAACACTGAAGCTTTCTTT